One and the same sample provided the 22 T cell receptor beta chains below, sequenced in a study of T-cell memory formation after mild COVID-19. TCRdb used MiXCR to reprocess the 5' RACE reads, holding one entry per CDR3 protein. The table has about 260,000 distinct CDR3 sequences, approximately 15% seen once. The sequenced material came from PBMCs or a T cell subset sorted from them (not recorded which). Every receptor here comes from a man aged 18 to 29 who had mild COVID-19 (a few samples of this study predate the infection). Cell type and time point are not known.

The gene calls are TRBV6-2 or TRBV6-3 and TRBJ2-1, with TRBD2 as a possible D gene (5 bases). Per germline, CDR1 MNHEY and CDR2 SVGEGT. The CDR3 length is 14 residues. Trimming took off 0 bases at V and 9 bases at J, with 12 bases between the two ends. The CDR3 is CASSYSRTWLEQFF. The DNA for the CDR3 is TGTGCCAGCAGTTACTCACGGACTTGGCTTGAGCAGTTCTTC.

V usage is TRBV5-1 and J usage is TRBJ2-3; TRBD1 agrees at 9 bases. From germline, CDR1 is SGHRS and CDR2 YFSETQ. With V trimmed by 3 bases and J by 2 bases, 4 bases remained unmatched. The CDR3 covers 15 residues. This CDR3 reads CASSSGQGLTDTQYF. The DNA for the CDR3 is TGCGCCAGCAGCTCGGGACAGGGCCTCACAGATACGCAGTATTTT.

The sample holds many counts of this clonotype. The chain has TRBV27 and TRBJ1-1, with a weak D call TRBD1 (6 bases). The CDR3 consists of 13 residues. The V end was cut by 1 base, the J end by 11 bases, with 14 bases between. In germline, CDR1 is MNHEY, CDR2 SMNVEV (reference sequence). The DNA of the CDR3 is TGTGCCAGCAGTTTATTTTTTGGGGGCACGGCTTTCTTT. Protein product: CASSLFFGGTAFF.

This clonotype was seen only a few times. The V gene is TRBV29-1, the J gene TRBJ1-1, with a possible D match to TRBD1 (6 bases). Trimming took off 6 bases at V and 11 bases at J, with 16 bases between the two ends. This CDR3 comprises 11 residues. Germline V gene sequence: CDR1 SQVTM, CDR2 ANQGSEA. This chain's CDR3 is CSVVQGLTAFF. For the CDR3, the DNA is TGCAGCGTAGTACAGGGCCTGACTGCTTTCTTT.

This chain links TRBV12-3 or TRBV12-4 with TRBJ1-6; no definite D call. Deletions cut 8 bases from V and 0 bases from J, with 11 bases between. The length of the CDR3 is 15 residues. The CDR3 spells CASGVGSSYNSPLHF. The CDR3 DNA reads as TGTGCCAGCGGAGTCGGCAGCTCCTATAATTCACCCCTCCACTTT.

This chain links TRBV28 with TRBJ2-1; 8 nucleotides agree with TRBD2. CDR1 is MDHEN and CDR2 is SYDVKM in the germline V gene. This CDR3 spans 14 amino acids. J lost 0 bases, V lost 7 bases, and 2 bases had no gene match. The CDR3 nucleotides are TGTGCCAGCAATAGCGGGGCCTCCTACAATGAGCAGTTCTTC. Translated: CASNSGASYNEQFF.

In its sample, this clonotype was seen a few times. This sequence joins TRBV12-3 or TRBV12-4 and TRBJ2-7; the match to TRBD1 covers 8 bases. This CDR3 comprises 12 residues. J lost 6 bases, V lost 6 bases, and 4 bases had no gene match. The CDR3 DNA reads TGTGCCAGCAGACTACAGGGGGGCGAGCAGTACTTC. Its translation is CASRLQGGEQYF.

The CDR3 protein is CASNLRGDPSTDTQYF. CDR3 coding DNA: TGTGCCAGCAACCTTCGGGGGGATCCTAGCACAGATACGCAGTATTTT. V and J are TRBV6-5 and TRBJ2-3; 7 bases are a match to TRBD2. V gave up 7 bases and J gave up 0 bases; unmatched junction bases: 10. Germline V gene data show CDR1 as MNHEY and CDR2 as SVGAGI. The length of the CDR3 is 16 residues.

This clonotype occurred many times. This chain connects TRBV7-9 to TRBJ2-1, with TRBD1 identical over 7 bases. The CDR3 runs to 16 residues. The germline V gene encodes CDR1 SEHNR and CDR2 FQNEAQ (reference sequence). After removal of 1 base from V and 4 bases from J, the junction contained 7 bases not matched to a gene. The CDR3 sequence is CASSLGRTGPYNEQFF. CDR3 coding DNA: TGTGCCAGCAGCTTAGGTCGGACAGGACCTTACAATGAGCAGTTCTTC.

This clonotype occurred a few times. The CDR3, as DNA: TGCAGTGCCCCTAGAGGGGGCAATAGCAATCAGCCCCAGCATTTT. Translated: CSAPRGGNSNQPQHF. The chain uses TRBV20-1 and TRBJ1-5; 7 bases line up with TRBD1. V gave up 6 bases and J gave up 0 bases; unmatched junction bases: 8. CDR3 length: 15 residues. Germline V gene lookup returns CDR1 DFQATT and CDR2 SNEGSKA (reference sequence).

Remarks on this clonotype: A junction boundary mismatches the germline segment, possibly from a read error. The V gene is TRBV6-1, the J gene TRBJ2-7, with a tentative D call TRBD1 (6 bases). The CDR3 is 11 residues long. Germline values: CDR1 MNHNS, CDR2 SASEGT. As DNA, the CDR3 is TGTGCGAGCAGGGGTACCTACGAGCAGTACTTC. Translating gives CASRGTYEQYF.

A few counts support this clonotype. The chain combines TRBV2 with TRBJ2-1, with D possibly being TRBD1 or TRBD2 (5 bases each). The CDR3 loop spans 13 amino acids. Looked up from germline, CDR1 is SNHLY and CDR2 is FYNNEI. Trimming removed 8 bases at V and 7 bases at J, with 15 bases between. This CDR3 is CASEGQGYNEQFF. Written as DNA, the CDR3 is TGTGCCAGCGAGGGGCAGGGTTATAATGAGCAGTTCTTC.

The chain employs TRBV3-1 and TRBJ2-3, with TRBD2 as a possible D gene (5 bases). The V gene's germline CDR1 is LGHDT and CDR2 YNNKEL (reference sequence). V lost 3 bases to trimming and J lost 5 bases, with 6 bases between them. The length of the CDR3 is 12 residues. The CDR3 region is CASSQGRDTQYF. The CDR3 DNA follows: TGTGCCAGCAGCCAGGGGAGAGATACGCAGTATTTT.

This clonotype was found many times. The chain employs TRBV4-1 and TRBJ1-6; tentative D call: TRBD1 (5 bases). Trimming took 0 bases from V and 8 from J, leaving 20 bases between them. This CDR3 comprises 18 residues. Germline CDR1 and CDR2: MGHRA and YSYEKL. CDR3 region: CASSQDVTTVFGYSPLHF. The CDR3 DNA follows: TGCGCCAGCAGCCAAGACGTAACGACAGTCTTTGGTTATTCACCCCTCCACTTT.

This clonotype was detected only a few times. This chain joins TRBV4-3 and TRBJ1-4; D unresolved. V shed 6 bases and J shed 0 bases, with 8 bases lying between them. From germline, CDR1 is LGHNA and CDR2 YSLEER. The CDR3 sequence is 14 residues long. CDR3: CASSPHATNEKLFF. The CDR3 nucleotides read TGCGCCAGCAGTCCTCATGCAACTAATGAAAAACTGTTTTTT.

This clonotype occurred a few times. The chain carries TRBV7-8 and TRBJ2-7; no reliable D call. Trimming cost V 4 bases and J 0 bases, with 7 bases left between them. The CDR3 contains 13 residues. Germline CDR1 and CDR2: SGHVS and FQNEAQ. CDR3 residues: CASSSASSYEQYV. CDR3 bases: TGTGCCAGCAGCTCCGCTAGCTCCTACGAGCAGTACGTC.

This clonotype came up many times. The chain carries TRBV5-1 and TRBJ2-1; 7 bases match TRBD1. Germline lookup yields CDR1 SGHRS and CDR2 YFSETQ. This CDR3 has 13 amino acids. The V gene end was trimmed by 4 bases and the J gene end by 5 bases; junction bases not matched to a gene: 3. The CDR3 nucleotides read TGCGCCAGCAGCGTGGGACAGAACAATGAGCAGTTCTTC. Its protein product is CASSVGQNNEQFF.

The V gene is TRBV6-2 or TRBV6-3, the J gene TRBJ2-4, with a weak D call TRBD1 (8 bases). V lost 6 bases to trimming and J lost 7 bases, with 16 bases between them. The CDR3 covers 14 residues. In germline, CDR1 is MNHEY, CDR2 SVGEGT. Written as DNA, the CDR3 is TGTGCCAGCAGAACCGACAGGGGAGGGAACATTCAGTACTTC. Residues: CASRTDRGGNIQYF.

The chain uses TRBV3-1 and TRBJ1-1; D uncertain. The CDR3 loop spans 13 amino acids. V gave up 5 bases and J gave up 1 base, with 8 bases separating them. Germline CDR1 LGHDT, CDR2 YNNKEL (reference sequence). The CDR3 loop reads CASSNGGNTEAFF. As DNA, the CDR3 is TGTGCCAGCAGCAATGGTGGGAACACTGAAGCTTTCTTT.

A few counts support this clonotype. The V call is TRBV6-6, the J call TRBJ2-7, with D maybe TRBD2 (6 bases). V lost 0 bases and J lost 7, with 19 bases in between. The CDR3 contains 16 residues. Germline V CDR1 and CDR2: MNHNY, SVGAGI (reference sequence). The CDR3 protein is CASSYSGGVRPGEQYF. The CDR3 DNA reads TGTGCCAGCAGTTACTCGGGCGGGGTCCGCCCCGGGGAGCAGTACTTC.

The J gene is TRBJ1-1, the V gene TRBV6-5; 8 nucleotides agree with TRBD1. The V gene end was trimmed by 6 bases and the J gene end by 0 bases; junction bases not matched to a gene: 12. The CDR3 contains 17 residues. Germline CDR1 MNHEY, CDR2 SVGAGI. The CDR3 is CASSQIGTGVLNTEAFF. The CDR3 DNA is TGTGCCAGCAGCCAGATTGGGACAGGAGTCTTGAACACTGAAGCTTTCTTT.

V and J are TRBV12-3 or TRBV12-4 and TRBJ1-2; unclear D gene. This CDR3 region has 14 residues. V shed 3 bases and J shed 3 bases, with 11 bases lying between them. The CDR3 DNA follows: TGTGCCAGCAGTTTCGAGATCCGCGACTATGGCTACACCTTC. Translation: CASSFEIRDYGYTF.